The entry below gives a single T cell receptor (beta chain) sequence along with its context. Its target is unknown. This CDR3 spans 15 amino acids. V was pared by 7 bases and J by 2 bases, with 17 bases between. Per germline, CDR1 LGHNT and CDR2 FRNRAP. This entry is derived from a study of PD-1 blockade in classical Hodgkin lymphoma. TCRdb's copy holds only in-frame clones and misses some; the assay was immunoSEQ multiplex PCR. There are over 85,000 clones in the sample; 90% to 95% occur only once, and around 2% lies in the top ten. Broader study findings: Reports described newly diagnosed patients as having lower baseline TCR diversity than healthy donors.

As to time point: cycle 4 day 1 (C4D1), after about 6 weeks of nivolumab. Every patient was affected by relapse after autologous stem cell transplantation, while exposure to brentuximab vedotin was not uniform. V and J are TRBV12-5 and TRBJ1-1; D call uncertain. The source material was peripheral blood mononuclear cells (PBMCs), sampled before the fourth cycle of nivolumab. This clonotype was obtained from a human donor with classical Hodgkin lymphoma. Here the CDR3 DNA reads TGTGCTAGTGTCATTCAATCAATGGGTAACACTGAAGCTTTCTTT. It translates to CASVIQSMGNTEAFF.